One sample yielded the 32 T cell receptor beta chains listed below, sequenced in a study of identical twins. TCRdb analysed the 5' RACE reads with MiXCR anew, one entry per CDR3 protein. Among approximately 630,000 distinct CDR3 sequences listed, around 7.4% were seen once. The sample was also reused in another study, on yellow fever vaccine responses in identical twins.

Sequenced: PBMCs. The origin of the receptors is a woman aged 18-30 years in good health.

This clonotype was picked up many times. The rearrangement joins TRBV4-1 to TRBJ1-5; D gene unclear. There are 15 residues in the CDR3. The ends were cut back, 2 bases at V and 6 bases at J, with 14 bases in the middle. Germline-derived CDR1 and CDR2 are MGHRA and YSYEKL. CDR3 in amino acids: CASSQPLLPGQPQHF. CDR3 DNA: TGCGCCAGCAGCCAACCCTTGCTACCGGGTCAGCCCCAGCATTTT.

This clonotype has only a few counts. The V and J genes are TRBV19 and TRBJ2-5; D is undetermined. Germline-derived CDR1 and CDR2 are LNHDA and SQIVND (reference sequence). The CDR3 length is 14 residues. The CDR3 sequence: CATSLWGAQETQYF. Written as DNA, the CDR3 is TGTGCGACGAGTCTTTGGGGTGCCCAAGAGACCCAGTACTTC.

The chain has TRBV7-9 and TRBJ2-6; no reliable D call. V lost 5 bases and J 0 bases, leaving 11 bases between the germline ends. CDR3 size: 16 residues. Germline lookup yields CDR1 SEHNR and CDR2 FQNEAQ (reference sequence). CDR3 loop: CASSPRPDSGANVLTF. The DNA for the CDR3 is TGTGCCAGCAGCCCAAGACCCGACTCTGGGGCCAACGTCCTGACTTTC.

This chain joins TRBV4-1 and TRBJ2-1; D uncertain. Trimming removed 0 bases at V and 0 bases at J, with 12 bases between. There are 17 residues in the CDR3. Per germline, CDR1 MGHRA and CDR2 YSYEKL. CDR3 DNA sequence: TGCGCCAGCAGCCAAGACGCCCCTCATACCTCCTACAATGAGCAGTTCTTC. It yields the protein CASSQDAPHTSYNEQFF.

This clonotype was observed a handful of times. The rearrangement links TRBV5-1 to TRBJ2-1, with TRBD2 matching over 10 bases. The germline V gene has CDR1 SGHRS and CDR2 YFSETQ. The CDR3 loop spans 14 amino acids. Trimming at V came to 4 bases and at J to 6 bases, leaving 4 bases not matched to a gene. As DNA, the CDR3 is TGCGCCAGCAGCACAGGACTAGCGGCCAATGAGCAGTTCTTC. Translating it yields CASSTGLAANEQFF.

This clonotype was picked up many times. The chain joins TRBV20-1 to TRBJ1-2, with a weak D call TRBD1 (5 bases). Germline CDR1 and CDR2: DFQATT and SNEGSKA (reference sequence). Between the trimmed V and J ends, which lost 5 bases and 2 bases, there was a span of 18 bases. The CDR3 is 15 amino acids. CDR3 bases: TGCAGTGCTCACCGTCTGACCCGGGGGAACTATGGCTACACCTTC. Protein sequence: CSAHRLTRGNYGYTF.

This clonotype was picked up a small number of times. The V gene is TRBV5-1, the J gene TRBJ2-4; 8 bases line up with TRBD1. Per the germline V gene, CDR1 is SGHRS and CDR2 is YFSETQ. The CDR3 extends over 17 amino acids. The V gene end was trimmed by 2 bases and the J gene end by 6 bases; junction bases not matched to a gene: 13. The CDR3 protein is CASSFGGLATGANIQYF. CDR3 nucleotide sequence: TGCGCCAGCAGCTTTGGGGGGCTTGCGACAGGGGCAAACATTCAGTACTTC.

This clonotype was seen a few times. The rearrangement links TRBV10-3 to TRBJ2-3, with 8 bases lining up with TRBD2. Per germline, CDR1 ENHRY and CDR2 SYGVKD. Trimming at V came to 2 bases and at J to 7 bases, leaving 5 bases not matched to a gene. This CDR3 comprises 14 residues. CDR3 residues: CAISELSGSNTQYF. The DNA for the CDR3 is TGTGCCATCAGTGAGCTGAGCGGGAGTAATACGCAGTATTTT.

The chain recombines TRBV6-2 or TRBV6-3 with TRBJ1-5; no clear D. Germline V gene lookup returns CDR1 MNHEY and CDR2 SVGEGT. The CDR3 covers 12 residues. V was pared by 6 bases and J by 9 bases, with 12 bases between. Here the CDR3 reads CASSGFVGPQHF. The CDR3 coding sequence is TGTGCCAGCAGCGGCTTTGTCGGGCCCCAGCATTTT.

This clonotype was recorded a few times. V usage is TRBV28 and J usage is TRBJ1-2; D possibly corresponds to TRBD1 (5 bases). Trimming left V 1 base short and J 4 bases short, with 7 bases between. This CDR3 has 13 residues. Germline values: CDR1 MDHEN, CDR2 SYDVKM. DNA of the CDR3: TGTGCCAGCAGTTTATTGGGGGGCTATGGCTACACCTTC. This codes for CASSLLGGYGYTF.

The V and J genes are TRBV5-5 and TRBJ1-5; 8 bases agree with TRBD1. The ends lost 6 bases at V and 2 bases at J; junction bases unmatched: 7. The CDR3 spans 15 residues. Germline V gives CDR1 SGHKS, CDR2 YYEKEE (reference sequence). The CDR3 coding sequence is TGTGCCAGCACCGTAGACAGGGGAGGCAATCAGCCCCAGCATTTT. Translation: CASTVDRGGNQPQHF.

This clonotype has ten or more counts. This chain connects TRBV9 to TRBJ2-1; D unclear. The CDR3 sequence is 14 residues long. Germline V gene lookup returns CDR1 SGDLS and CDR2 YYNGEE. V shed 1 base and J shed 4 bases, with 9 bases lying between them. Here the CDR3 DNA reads TGTGCCAGCAGCGTACAACCGGAGTACAATGAGCAGTTCTTC. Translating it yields CASSVQPEYNEQFF. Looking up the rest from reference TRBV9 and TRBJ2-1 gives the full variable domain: DSGVTQTPKHLITATGQRVTLRCSPRSGDLSVYWYQQSLDQGLQFLIQYYNGEERAKGNILERFSAQQFPDLHSELNLSSLELGDSALYFCASSVQPEYNEQFFGPGTRLTVL.

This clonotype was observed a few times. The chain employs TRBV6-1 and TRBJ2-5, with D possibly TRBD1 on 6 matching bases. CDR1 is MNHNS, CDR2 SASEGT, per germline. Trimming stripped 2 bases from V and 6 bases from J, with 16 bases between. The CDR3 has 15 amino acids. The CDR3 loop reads CASSETRGQGKTQYF. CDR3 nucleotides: TGTGCCAGCAGTGAAACAAGAGGTCAGGGGAAGACCCAGTACTTC.

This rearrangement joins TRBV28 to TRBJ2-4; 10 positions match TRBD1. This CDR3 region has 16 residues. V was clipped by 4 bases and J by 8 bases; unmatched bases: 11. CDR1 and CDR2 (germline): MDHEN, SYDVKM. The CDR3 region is CASSSPPGQGRDIQYF. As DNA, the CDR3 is TGTGCCAGCAGTTCGCCCCCGGGACAGGGGAGAGACATTCAGTACTTC.

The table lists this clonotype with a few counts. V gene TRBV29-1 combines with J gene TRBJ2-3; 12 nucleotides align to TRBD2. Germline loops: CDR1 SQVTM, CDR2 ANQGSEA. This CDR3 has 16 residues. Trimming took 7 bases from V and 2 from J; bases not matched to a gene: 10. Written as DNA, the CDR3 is TGCAGCGCCGAACGGACTAGCGGGAAGACCACAGATACGCAGTATTTT. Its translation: CSAERTSGKTTDTQYF.

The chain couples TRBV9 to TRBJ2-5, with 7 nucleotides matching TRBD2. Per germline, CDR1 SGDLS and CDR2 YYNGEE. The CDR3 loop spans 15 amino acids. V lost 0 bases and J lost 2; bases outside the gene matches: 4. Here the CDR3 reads CASSVAGGKQETQYF. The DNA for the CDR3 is TGTGCCAGCAGCGTAGCGGGGGGAAAACAAGAGACCCAGTACTTC.

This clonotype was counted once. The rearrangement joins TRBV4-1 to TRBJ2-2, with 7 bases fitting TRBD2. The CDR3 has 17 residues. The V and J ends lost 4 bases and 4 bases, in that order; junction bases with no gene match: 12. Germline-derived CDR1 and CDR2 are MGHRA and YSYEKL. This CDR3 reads CASSPLGGGLSTGELFF. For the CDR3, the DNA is TGCGCCAGCAGCCCTCTAGGCGGGGGACTTAGCACCGGGGAGCTGTTTTTT.

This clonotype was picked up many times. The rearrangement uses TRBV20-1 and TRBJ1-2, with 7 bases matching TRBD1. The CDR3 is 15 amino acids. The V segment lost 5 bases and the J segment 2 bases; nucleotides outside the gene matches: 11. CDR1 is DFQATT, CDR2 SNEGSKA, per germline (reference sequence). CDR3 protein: CSAPGDRVVNYGYTF. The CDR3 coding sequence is TGCAGTGCTCCCGGCGACAGGGTGGTAAACTATGGCTACACCTTC.

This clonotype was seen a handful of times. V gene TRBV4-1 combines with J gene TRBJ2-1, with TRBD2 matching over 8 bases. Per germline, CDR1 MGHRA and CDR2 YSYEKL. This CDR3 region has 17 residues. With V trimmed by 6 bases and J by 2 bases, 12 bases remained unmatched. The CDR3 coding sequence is TGCGCCAGCAGTCCAGGACTAGCTCGAGTCCCCTACAATGAGCAGTTCTTC. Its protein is CASSPGLARVPYNEQFF.

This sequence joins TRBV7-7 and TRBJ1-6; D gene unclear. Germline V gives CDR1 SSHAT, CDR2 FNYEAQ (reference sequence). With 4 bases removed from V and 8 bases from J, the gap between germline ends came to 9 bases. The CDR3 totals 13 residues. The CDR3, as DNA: TGTGCCAGCAGCTCCGACGGGTATTCACCCCTCCACTTT. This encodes CASSSDGYSPLHF.

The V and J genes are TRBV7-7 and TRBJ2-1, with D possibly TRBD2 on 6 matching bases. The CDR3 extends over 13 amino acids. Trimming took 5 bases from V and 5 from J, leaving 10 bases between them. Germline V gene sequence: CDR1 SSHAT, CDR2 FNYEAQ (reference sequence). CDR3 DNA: TGTGCCAGCAGCCCTCGGACTAACAATGAGCAGTTCTTC. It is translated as CASSPRTNNEQFF. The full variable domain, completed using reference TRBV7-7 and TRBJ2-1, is GAGVSQSPRYKVTKRGQDVTLRCDPISSHATLYWYQQALGQGPEFLTYFNYEAQPDKSGLPSDRFSAERPEGSISTLTIQRTEQRDSAMYRCASSPRTNNEQFFGPGTRLTVL.

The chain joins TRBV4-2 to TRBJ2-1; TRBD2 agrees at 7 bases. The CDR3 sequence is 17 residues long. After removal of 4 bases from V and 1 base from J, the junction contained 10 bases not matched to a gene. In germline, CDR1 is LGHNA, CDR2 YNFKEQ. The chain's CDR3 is CASSPPGAGISYNEQFF. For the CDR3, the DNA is TGTGCCAGCAGCCCCCCTGGAGCGGGGATATCCTACAATGAGCAGTTCTTC.

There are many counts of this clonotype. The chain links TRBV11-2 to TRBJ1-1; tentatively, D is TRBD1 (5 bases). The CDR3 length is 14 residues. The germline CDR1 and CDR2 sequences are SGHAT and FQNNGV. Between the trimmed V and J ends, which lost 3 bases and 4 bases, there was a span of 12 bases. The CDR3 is CASSLQQGSTEAFF. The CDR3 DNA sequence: TGTGCCAGCAGCTTGCAGCAGGGAAGCACTGAAGCTTTCTTT.

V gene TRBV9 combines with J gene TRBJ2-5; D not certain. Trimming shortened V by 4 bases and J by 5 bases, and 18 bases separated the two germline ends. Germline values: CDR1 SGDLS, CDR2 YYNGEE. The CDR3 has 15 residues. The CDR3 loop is CASSSLVGAYETQYF. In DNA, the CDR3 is TGTGCCAGCAGCTCCCTGGTAGGCGCCTATGAGACCCAGTACTTC.

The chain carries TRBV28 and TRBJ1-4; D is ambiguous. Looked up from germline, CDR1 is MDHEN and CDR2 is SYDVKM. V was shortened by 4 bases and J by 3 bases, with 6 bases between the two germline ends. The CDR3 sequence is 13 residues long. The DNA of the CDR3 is TGTGCCAGCAGTTCCCAACCTAATGAAAAACTGTTTTTT. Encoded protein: CASSSQPNEKLFF.

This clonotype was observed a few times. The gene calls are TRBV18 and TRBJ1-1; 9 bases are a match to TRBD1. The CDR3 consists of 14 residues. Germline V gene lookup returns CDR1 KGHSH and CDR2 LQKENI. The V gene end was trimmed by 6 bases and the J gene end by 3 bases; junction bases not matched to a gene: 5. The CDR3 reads CASSPDRGYTEAFF. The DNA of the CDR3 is TGTGCCAGCTCCCCAGACAGGGGGTACACTGAAGCTTTCTTT.

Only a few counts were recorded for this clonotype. CDR3 coding DNA: TGTGCCAGTAGTGCGACTTACCCGCAAGAGACCCAGTACTTC. As protein: CASSATYPQETQYF. V is TRBV19 and J is TRBJ2-5; D remains unclear. Germline CDR1 reads LNHDA; CDR2 reads SQIVND (reference sequence). The CDR3 length is 14 residues. V was shortened by 5 bases and J by 2 bases, with 12 bases between the two germline ends. The full variable domain, completed using reference TRBV19 and TRBJ2-5, is DGGITQSPKYLFRKEGQNVTLSCEQNLNHDAMYWYRQDPGQGLRLIYYSQIVNDFQKGDIAEGYSVSREKKESFPLTVTSAQKNPTAFYLCASSATYPQETQYFGPGTRLLVL.

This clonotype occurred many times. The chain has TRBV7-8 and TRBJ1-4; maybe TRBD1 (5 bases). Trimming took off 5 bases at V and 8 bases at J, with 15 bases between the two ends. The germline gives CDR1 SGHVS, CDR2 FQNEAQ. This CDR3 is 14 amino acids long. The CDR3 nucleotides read TGTGCCAGCAGCGGCGAGGGGTTTGGCGAAAAACTGTTTTTT. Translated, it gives CASSGEGFGEKLFF.

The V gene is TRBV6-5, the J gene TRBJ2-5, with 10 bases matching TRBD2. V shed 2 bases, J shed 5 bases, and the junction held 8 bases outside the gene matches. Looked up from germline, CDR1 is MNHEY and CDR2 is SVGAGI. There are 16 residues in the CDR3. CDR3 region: CASSYIASGSGETQYF. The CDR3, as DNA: TGTGCCAGCAGTTACATTGCTAGCGGGAGCGGGGAGACCCAGTACTTC.

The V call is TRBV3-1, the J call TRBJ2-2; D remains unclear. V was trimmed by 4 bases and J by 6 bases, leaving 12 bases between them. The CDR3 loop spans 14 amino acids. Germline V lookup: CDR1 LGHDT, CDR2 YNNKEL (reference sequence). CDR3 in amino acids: CASSRLGDAGELFF. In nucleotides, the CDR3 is TGTGCCAGCAGCCGGTTAGGAGACGCCGGGGAGCTGTTTTTT.

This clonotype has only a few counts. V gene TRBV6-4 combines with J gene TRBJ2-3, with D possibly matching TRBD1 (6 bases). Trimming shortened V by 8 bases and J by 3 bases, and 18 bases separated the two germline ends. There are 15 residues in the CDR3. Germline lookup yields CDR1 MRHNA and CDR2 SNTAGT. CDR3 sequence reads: CASQARGMGTDTQYF. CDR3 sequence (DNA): TGTGCCAGCCAGGCCAGGGGCATGGGGACAGATACGCAGTATTTT.

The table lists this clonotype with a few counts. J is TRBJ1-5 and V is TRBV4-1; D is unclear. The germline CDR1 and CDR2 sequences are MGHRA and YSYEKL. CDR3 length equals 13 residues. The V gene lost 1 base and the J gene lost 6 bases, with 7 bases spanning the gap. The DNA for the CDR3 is TGCGCCAGCAGCCAAGCAGGCTCTCAGCCCCAGCATTTT. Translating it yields CASSQAGSQPQHF.